Detailed here is one T cell receptor beta chain. Its antigen remains unknown. The assay was immunoSEQ multiplex PCR, and TCRdb's table has in-frame clones only and misses some. The sample holds about 480,000 clones; around 88% are singletons and the top ten take 9.5% to 15%. This record belongs to a study of Ad26.COV2.S vaccination and SARS-CoV-2 variants. Study findings and constraints: Researchers cautioned that TCR breadth and depth analyses may have underestimated total T cell responses.

Deletions cut 1 base from V and 10 bases from J, with 12 bases between. The germline V gene encodes CDR1 SGHNT and CDR2 YYREEE (reference sequence). This CDR3 is built from 13 residues. Treatment meaning: approximately 18 received Ad26.COV2.S at low or high dose, single or two shots; roughly 5 received placebo; per-sample allocation not given. Day 63 following the first vaccine or placebo injection was when the samples were taken. The source of this sequence is a person between 18 and 65 years old who received the Ad26.COV2.S COVID-19 vaccine or a placebo. Sequencing used peripheral blood, obtained in a trial of Ad26.COV2.S vaccine versus placebo. The V call is TRBV5-4, the J call TRBJ2-1; the D is unclear. The CDR3 loop is CASSLTGPGEQFF. In DNA form, the CDR3 reads TGTGCCAGCAGCTTGACCGGACCCGGGGAGCAGTTCTTC.